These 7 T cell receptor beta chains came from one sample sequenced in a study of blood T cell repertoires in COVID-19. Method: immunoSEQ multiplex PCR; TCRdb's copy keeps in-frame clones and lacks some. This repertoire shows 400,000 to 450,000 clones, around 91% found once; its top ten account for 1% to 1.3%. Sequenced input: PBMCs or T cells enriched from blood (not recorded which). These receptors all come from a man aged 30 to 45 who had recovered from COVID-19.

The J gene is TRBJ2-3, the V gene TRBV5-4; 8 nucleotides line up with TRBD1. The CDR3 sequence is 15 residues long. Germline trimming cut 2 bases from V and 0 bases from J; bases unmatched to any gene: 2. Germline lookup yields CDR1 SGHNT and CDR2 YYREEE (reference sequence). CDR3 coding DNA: TGTGCCAGCAGCTTAAGGACAGGGAGCACAGATACGCAGTATTTT. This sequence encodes CASSLRTGSTDTQYF.

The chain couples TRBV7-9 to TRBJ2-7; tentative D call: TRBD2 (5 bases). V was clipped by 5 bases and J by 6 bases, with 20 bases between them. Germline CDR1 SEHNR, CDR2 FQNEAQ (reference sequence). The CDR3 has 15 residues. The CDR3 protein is CASSKRGGRLVEQYF. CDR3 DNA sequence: TGTGCCAGCAGCAAAAGAGGCGGGCGTCTGGTCGAGCAGTACTTC.

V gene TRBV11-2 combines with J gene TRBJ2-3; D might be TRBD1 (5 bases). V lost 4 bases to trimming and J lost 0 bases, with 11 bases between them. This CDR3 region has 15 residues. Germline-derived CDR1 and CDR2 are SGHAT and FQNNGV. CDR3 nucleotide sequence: TGTGCCAGCAGCTCCGCAGGGTATAGCACAGATACGCAGTATTTT. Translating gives CASSSAGYSTDTQYF.

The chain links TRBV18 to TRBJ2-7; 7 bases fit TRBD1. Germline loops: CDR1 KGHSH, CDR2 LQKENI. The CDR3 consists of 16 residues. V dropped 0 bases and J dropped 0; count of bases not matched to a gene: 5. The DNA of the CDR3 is TGTGCCAGCTCACCACCGGACAGGTTGAGCTCCTACGAGCAGTACTTC. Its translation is CASSPPDRLSSYEQYF.

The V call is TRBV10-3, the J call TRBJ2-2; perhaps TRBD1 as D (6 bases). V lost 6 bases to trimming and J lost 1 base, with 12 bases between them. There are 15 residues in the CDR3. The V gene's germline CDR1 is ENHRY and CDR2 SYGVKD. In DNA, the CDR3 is TGTGCCATCAGCGAAGGGGGAAGGAACACCGGGGAGCTGTTTTTT. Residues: CAISEGGRNTGELFF.

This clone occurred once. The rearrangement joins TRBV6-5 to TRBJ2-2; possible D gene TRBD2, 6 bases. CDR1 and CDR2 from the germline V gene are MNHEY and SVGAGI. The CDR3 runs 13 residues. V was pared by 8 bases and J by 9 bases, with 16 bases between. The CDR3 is CASGPSGYRELFF. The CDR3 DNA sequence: TGTGCCAGCGGACCAAGCGGGTACCGGGAGCTGTTTTTT.

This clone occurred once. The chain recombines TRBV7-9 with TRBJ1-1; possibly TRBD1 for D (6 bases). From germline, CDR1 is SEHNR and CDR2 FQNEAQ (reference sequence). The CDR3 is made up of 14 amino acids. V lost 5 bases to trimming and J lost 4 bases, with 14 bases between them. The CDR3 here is CASSPDRRSTEAFF. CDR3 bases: TGTGCCAGCAGCCCGGACAGACGGAGCACTGAAGCTTTCTTT. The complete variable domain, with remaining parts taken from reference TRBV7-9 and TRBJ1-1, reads DTGVSQNPRHKITKRGQNVTFRCDPISEHNRLYWYRQTLGQGPEFLTYFQNEAQLEKSRLLSDRFSAERPKGSFSTLEIQRTEQGDSAMYLCASSPDRRSTEAFFGQGTRLTVV.